The sequence of this T cell receptor beta chain was determined in a study of cytomegalovirus exposure and HLA in healthy donors. Study background: Unique TCR beta sequences numbering some 110 million came from approximately 180 million T cells in an earlier analysis.

This clone was recorded once. No antigen is known for it. Study results and limitations: According to reports, the classifier identified cytomegalovirus status with high specificity and sensitivity.

Germline CDR1 reads SGHKS; CDR2 reads YYEKEE (reference sequence). Trimming removed 4 bases from V and 0 bases from J, with 11 bases in between. The CDR3 has 14 residues. PCR primers comprised 60 Vbeta and 13 Jbeta primers. Method: immunoSEQ multiplex PCR; TCRdb's copy keeps in-frame clones and lacks some. The table lists around 180,000 clones, roughly 80% of them singletons. The sequence came from a woman aged 45 to 65 in good health and CMV-seronegative. The sequenced material came from PBMCs. V and J are TRBV5-5 and TRBJ2-7, with D possibly being TRBD1 (7 bases). The CDR3 region has the DNA TGTGCCAGCAGCCTTCAGGGGGGCTCCTACGAGCAGTACTTC. Protein sequence: CASSLQGGSYEQYF. Supplemented by reference TRBV5-5 and TRBJ2-7, the full variable domain reads DAGVTQSPTHLIKTRGQQVTLRCSPISGHKSVSWYQQVLGQGPQFIFQYYEKEERGRGNFPDRFSARQFPNYSSELNVNALLLGDSALYLCASSLQGGSYEQYFGPGTRLTVT.